The next 16 T cell receptor beta chains were all read from a single sample in a study of shared clonotypes between healthy human individuals (TCRdb year 2020). CD8 naive samples consisted of CD45RO-negative cells that were positively selected for CCR7, yielding a CD45RA+CCR7+ population without TemRA cells. Libraries were prepared through the immunoSEQ multiplex PCR assay. The clones in this table, taken by TCRdb from immuneACCESS, are in-frame only. Not every clone is retained; where verified, under half of the shortfall comes from an unresolved V gene, and the cause of the rest is unknown. Here the sample has roughly 890,000 clones; around 92% occur a single time. About 25% of the sample belongs to the ten largest clones. The sequencing input was naive CD8+ T cells sorted from blood. The cell subset or site label, as the study defines it: CD45RA+CCR7+. These receptors originate from a man aged 25-40 years in good health.

The chain recombines TRBV10-2 with TRBJ1-2; D is perhaps TRBD1 (5 bases). Germline CDR1 reads WSHSY; CDR2 reads SAAADI. Between the trimmed V and J ends, which lost 3 bases and 4 bases, there was a span of 9 bases. This CDR3 is 13 amino acids long. CDR3 coding DNA: TGCGCCAGCAGTGATCAGGGCAGCTATGGCTACACCTTC. Protein product: CASSDQGSYGYTF.

Only one count was recorded for this clone. The chain has TRBV25-1 and TRBJ2-2; tentatively, D is TRBD1 (6 bases). In germline, CDR1 is MGHDK, CDR2 SYGVNS. The V end was cut by 2 bases, the J end by 3 bases, with 16 bases between. The CDR3 covers 17 residues. CDR3 in DNA: TGTGCCAGCAGTGAAAAACAGGGTCGGTCTTACACCGGGGAGCTGTTTTTT. Translation gives CASSEKQGRSYTGELFF.

This clone was seen once. The rearrangement uses TRBV5-4 and TRBJ2-7; TRBD2 agrees at 14 bases. J was trimmed by 4 bases and V by 4 bases; bases with no gene match: 7. CDR1 and CDR2 (germline): SGHNT, YYREEE (reference sequence). The length of the CDR3 is 16 residues. The CDR3 protein is CASSKMGLAGVYEQYF. The DNA of the CDR3 is TGTGCCAGCAGCAAGATGGGACTAGCGGGAGTTTACGAGCAGTACTTC.

The CDR3 DNA is TGTGCCATCAGTGACCCCGGGACTAACACCGGGGAGCTGTTTTTT. It is translated as CAISDPGTNTGELFF. This chain uses TRBV10-3 with TRBJ2-2; tentatively, D is TRBD2 (6 bases). The CDR3 sequence is 15 residues long. Germline CDR1 and CDR2: ENHRY and SYGVKD. V was cut by 3 bases and J by 2 bases, with 10 bases left in between.

This chain links TRBV19 with TRBJ2-1, with D possibly matching TRBD2 (6 bases). Germline CDR1 and CDR2: LNHDA and SQIVND (reference sequence). Trimming shortened V by 8 bases and J by 8 bases, and 13 bases separated the two germline ends. CDR3 size: 12 residues. The CDR3 DNA is TGTGCCAGTGCGGGATACCCCGATGAGCAGTTCTTC. It encodes CASAGYPDEQFF.

This sequence joins TRBV27 and TRBJ2-7, with 13 bases aligning to TRBD2. This CDR3 is 17 amino acids long. CDR1 is MNHEY and CDR2 is SMNVEV in the germline V gene (reference sequence). Trimming cost V 6 bases and J 3 bases; bases outside gene matches: 11. CDR3 amino acids: CASSQPWTSGRVYEQYF. CDR3 coding DNA: TGTGCCAGCAGCCAACCCTGGACTAGCGGGAGAGTCTACGAGCAGTACTTC.

This chain uses TRBV5-6 with TRBJ2-7, with D unresolved. The CDR3 spans 15 residues. Germline V gene sequence: CDR1 SGHDT, CDR2 YYEEEE. The V end lost 2 bases, the J end lost 0 bases, and 12 bases lay between the germline ends. The CDR3, as DNA: TGTGCCAGCAGCTTTTATACGAGAGACTCCTACGAGCAGTACTTC. This codes for CASSFYTRDSYEQYF.

The J gene is TRBJ2-7, the V gene TRBV5-1; TRBD1 or TRBD2 may be the D gene (5 bases each). Germline lookup yields CDR1 SGHRS and CDR2 YFSETQ. The germline V and J ends were trimmed by 5 bases and 1 base, with 10 bases remaining between them. There are 13 residues in the CDR3. As DNA, the CDR3 is TGCGCCAGCAGGGATGGGGGATCCTACGAGCAGTACTTC. It specifies CASRDGGSYEQYF.

The chain carries TRBV27 and TRBJ2-6, with D tentatively TRBD1 (7 bases). The germline V gene encodes CDR1 MNHEY and CDR2 SMNVEV (reference sequence). Trimming stripped 4 bases from V and 14 bases from J, with 12 bases between. The CDR3 has 12 residues. The CDR3 spells CASSYGGGFLTF. CDR3 bases: TGTGCCAGCAGTTACGGAGGGGGCTTCCTGACTTTC. Supplemented by reference TRBV27 and TRBJ2-6, the full variable domain reads EAQVTQNPRYLITVTGKKLTVTCSQNMNHEYMSWYRQDPGLGLRQIYYSMNVEVTDKGDVPEGYKVSRKEKRNFPLILESPSPNQTSLYFCASSYGGGFLTFGAGSRLTVL.

The V gene is TRBV5-1, the J gene TRBJ2-3; D ambiguous. V gave up 0 bases and J gave up 0 bases, with 11 bases separating them. Germline CDR1 is SGHRS and CDR2 is YFSETQ. The CDR3 is 16 residues long. The CDR3 sequence: CASSLEVFSSTDTQYF. The CDR3 nucleotides read TGCGCCAGCAGCTTGGAGGTGTTTTCTAGCACAGATACGCAGTATTTT.

The genes are TRBV19 and TRBJ1-5; tentative D call: TRBD1 (6 bases). This CDR3 has 13 amino acids. V was shortened by 7 bases and J by 2 bases, with 9 bases between the two germline ends. The V gene's germline CDR1 is LNHDA and CDR2 SQIVND (reference sequence). The CDR3 here is CASNAGGNQPQHF. The DNA for the CDR3 is TGTGCCAGTAATGCAGGGGGCAATCAGCCCCAGCATTTT.

This sequence joins TRBV27 and TRBJ1-2; 7 bases are shared with TRBD1. This CDR3 comprises 14 residues. Looked up from germline, CDR1 is MNHEY and CDR2 is SMNVEV (reference sequence). The trim removed 4 bases at V and 3 bases at J, leaving 5 bases unmatched. CDR3 sequence reads: CASSSRQGHYGYTF. CDR3 coding DNA: TGTGCCAGCAGTTCGCGACAGGGCCACTATGGCTACACCTTC.

This sequence joins TRBV9 and TRBJ2-7; 7 nucleotides line up with TRBD2. Germline values: CDR1 SGDLS, CDR2 YYNGEE. The CDR3 totals 17 residues. Trimming at V came to 4 bases and at J to 7 bases, leaving 20 bases not matched to a gene. This CDR3 is CASSHNPDLAGVEEQYF. Here the CDR3 DNA reads TGTGCCAGCAGCCACAATCCTGATCTGGCGGGAGTGGAGGAGCAGTACTTC.

The gene calls are TRBV30 and TRBJ1-4; D not certain. CDR1 and CDR2 (germline): GTSNPN, SVGIG (reference sequence). The ends were cut back, 0 bases at V and 7 bases at J, with 3 bases in the middle. This CDR3 has 11 amino acids. CDR3 in amino acids: CAWSVLEKLFF. The CDR3 DNA reads TGTGCCTGGAGTGTACTTGAAAAACTGTTTTTT.

Notes on this clone: Other nucleotide sequences in the sample specify the same CDR3. The chain recombines TRBV5-6 with TRBJ2-1; no clear D. Trimming pared 0 bases from V and 7 bases from J, leaving 2 bases between. The CDR3 extends over 11 amino acids. Looked up from germline, CDR1 is SGHDT and CDR2 is YYEEEE. The CDR3 sequence: CASSLGNEQFF. In nucleotides, the CDR3 is TGTGCCAGCAGCTTGGGAAATGAGCAGTTCTTC. The whole variable domain, filled in from reference TRBV5-6 and TRBJ2-1, reads DAGVTQSPTHLIKTRGQQVTLRCSPKSGHDTVSWYQQALGQGPQFIFQYYEEEERQRGNFPDRFSGHQFPNYSSELNVNALLLGDSALYLCASSLGNEQFFGPGTRLTVL.

Comments on this clone: This same CDR3 is encoded by further DNA sequences in the sample. The chain uses TRBV7-9 and TRBJ2-7, with D perhaps matching TRBD2 (6 bases). CDR3 size: 12 residues. Germline loops: CDR1 SEHNR, CDR2 FQNEAQ (reference sequence). The germline V and J ends were trimmed by 4 bases and 2 bases, with 6 bases remaining between them. This CDR3 is CASSSGAYEQYF. In DNA, the CDR3 is TGTGCCAGCAGCTCGGGAGCCTACGAGCAGTACTTC.